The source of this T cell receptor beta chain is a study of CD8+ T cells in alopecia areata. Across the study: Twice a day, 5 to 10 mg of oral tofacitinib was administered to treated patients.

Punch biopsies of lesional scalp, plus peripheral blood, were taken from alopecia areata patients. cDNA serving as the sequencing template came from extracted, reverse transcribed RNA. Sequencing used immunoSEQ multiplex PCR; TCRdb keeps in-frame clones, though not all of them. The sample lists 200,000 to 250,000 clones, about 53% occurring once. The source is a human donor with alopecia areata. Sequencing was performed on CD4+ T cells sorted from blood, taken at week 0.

Written as DNA, the CDR3 is TGTGCCAGCAGCTTGGTCCCGGACGTCTATGGCTACACCTTC. Translation gives CASSLVPDVYGYTF. The chain has TRBV5-4 and TRBJ1-2; no definite D call. The CDR3 is 14 amino acids. V lost 0 bases and J 4 bases, leaving 10 bases between the germline ends. In germline, CDR1 is SGHNT, CDR2 YYREEE (reference sequence).